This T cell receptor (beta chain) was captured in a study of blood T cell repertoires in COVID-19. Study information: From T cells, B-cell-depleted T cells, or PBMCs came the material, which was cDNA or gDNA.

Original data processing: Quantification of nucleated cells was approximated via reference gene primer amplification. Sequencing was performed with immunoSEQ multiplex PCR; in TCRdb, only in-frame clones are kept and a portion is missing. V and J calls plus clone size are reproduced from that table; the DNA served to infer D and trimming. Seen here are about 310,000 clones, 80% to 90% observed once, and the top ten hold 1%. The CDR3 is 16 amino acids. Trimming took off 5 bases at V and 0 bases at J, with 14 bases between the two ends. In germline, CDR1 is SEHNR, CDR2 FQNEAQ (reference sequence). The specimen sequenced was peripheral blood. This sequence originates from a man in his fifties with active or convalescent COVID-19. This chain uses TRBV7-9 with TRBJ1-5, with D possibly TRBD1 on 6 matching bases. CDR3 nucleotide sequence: TGTGCCAGCAGCCCAGGGACAACAACTAGCAATCAGCCCCAGCATTTT. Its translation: CASSPGTTTSNQPQHF.